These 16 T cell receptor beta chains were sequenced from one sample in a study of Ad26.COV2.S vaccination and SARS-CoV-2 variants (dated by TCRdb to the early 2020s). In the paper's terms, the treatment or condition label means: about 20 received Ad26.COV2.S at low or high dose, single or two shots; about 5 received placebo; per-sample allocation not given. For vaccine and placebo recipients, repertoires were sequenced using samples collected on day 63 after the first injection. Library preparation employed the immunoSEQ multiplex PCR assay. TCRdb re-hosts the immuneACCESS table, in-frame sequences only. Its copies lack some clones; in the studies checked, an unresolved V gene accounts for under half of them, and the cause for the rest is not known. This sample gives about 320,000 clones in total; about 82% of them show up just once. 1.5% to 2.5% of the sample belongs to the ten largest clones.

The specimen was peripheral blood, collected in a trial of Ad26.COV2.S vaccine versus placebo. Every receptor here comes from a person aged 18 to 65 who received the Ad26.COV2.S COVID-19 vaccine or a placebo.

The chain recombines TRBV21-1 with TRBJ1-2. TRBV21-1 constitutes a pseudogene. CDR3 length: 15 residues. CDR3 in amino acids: CASNGVPRRYYGYTF. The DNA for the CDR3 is TGTGCCAGCAACGGGGTGCCGAGGAGATACTATGGCTACACCTTC.

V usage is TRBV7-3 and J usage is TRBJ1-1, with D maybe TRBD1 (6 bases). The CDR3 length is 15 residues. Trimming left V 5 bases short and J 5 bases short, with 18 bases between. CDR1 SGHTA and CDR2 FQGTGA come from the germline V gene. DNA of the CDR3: TGTGCCAGCAGCCCCAGGGGAGGGGGAAATACTGAAGCTTTCTTT. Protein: CASSPRGGGNTEAFF.

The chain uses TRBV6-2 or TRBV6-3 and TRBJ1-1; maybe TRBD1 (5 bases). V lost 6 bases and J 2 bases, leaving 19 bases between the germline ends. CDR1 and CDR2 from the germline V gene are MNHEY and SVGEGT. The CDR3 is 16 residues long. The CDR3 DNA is TGTGCCAGCAGCGATCCCCCGGGGACGACCAACACTGAAGCTTTCTTT. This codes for CASSDPPGTTNTEAFF.

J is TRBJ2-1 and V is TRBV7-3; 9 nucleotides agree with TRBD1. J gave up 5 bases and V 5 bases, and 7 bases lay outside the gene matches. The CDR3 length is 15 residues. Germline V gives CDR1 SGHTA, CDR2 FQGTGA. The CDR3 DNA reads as TGTGCCAGCAGCATACCGGGACAGGGAAACAATGAGCAGTTCTTC. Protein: CASSIPGQGNNEQFF.

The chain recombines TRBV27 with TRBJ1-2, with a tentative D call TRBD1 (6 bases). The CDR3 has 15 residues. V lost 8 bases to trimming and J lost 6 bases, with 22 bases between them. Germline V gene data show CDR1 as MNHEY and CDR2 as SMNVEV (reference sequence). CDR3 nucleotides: TGTGCCAGCTCCCAAAGTCTGACCGGGACAAATGGCTACACCTTC. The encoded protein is CASSQSLTGTNGYTF.

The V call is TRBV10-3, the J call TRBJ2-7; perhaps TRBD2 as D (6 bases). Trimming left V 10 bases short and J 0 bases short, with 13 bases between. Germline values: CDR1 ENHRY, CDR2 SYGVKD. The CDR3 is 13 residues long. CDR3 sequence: CATGTPYSYEQYF. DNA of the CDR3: TGTGCCACAGGGACTCCTTACTCCTACGAGCAGTACTTC.

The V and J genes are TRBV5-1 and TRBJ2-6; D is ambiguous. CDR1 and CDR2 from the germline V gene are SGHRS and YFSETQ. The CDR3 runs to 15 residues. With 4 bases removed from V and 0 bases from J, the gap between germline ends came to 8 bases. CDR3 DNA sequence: TGCGCCAGCAGCCCGGACCTCTCTGGGGCCAACGTCCTGACTTTC. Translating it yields CASSPDLSGANVLTF.

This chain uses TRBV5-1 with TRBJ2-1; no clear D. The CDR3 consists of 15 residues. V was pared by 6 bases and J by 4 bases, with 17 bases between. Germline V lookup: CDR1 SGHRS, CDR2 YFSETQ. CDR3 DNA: TGCGCCAGCAAAGCGCCAGAAGGATATTACAATGAGCAGTTCTTC. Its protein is CASKAPEGYYNEQFF.

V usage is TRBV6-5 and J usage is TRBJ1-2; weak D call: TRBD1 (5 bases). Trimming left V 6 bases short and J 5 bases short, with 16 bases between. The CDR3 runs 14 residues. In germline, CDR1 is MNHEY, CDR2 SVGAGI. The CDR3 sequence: CASSSVGTGYGYTF. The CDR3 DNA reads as TGTGCCAGCAGCAGCGTGGGGACCGGTTATGGCTACACCTTC.

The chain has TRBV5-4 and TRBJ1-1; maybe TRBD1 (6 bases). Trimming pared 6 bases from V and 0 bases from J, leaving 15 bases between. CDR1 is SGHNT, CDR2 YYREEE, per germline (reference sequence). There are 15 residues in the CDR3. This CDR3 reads CASKLRTALNTEAFF. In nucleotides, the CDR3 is TGTGCCAGCAAACTTAGGACAGCATTGAACACTGAAGCTTTCTTT.

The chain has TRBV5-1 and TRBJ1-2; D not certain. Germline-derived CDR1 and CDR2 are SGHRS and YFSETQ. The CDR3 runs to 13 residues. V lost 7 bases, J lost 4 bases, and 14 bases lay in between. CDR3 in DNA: TGCGCCAGCCGGAGGGAAGGAGGCTATGGCTACACCTTC. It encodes CASRREGGYGYTF.

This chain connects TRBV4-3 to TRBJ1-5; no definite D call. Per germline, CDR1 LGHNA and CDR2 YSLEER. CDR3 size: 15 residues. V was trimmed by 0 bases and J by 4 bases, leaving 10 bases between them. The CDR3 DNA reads TGCGCCAGCAGCCAAGATTACAGCCTAAATCAGCCCCAGCATTTT. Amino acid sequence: CASSQDYSLNQPQHF.

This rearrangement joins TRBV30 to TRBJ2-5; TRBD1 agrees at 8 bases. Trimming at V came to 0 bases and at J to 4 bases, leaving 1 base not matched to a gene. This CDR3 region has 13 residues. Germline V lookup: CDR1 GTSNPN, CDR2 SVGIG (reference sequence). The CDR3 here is CAWSVQGAETQYF. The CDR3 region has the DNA TGTGCCTGGAGTGTTCAGGGGGCAGAGACCCAGTACTTC.

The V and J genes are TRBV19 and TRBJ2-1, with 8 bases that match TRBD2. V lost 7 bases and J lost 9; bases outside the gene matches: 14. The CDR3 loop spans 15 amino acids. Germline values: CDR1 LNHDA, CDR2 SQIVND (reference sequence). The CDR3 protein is CASMGPGTSLAEQFF. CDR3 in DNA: TGTGCCAGTATGGGGCCTGGGACTAGTTTGGCTGAGCAGTTCTTC.

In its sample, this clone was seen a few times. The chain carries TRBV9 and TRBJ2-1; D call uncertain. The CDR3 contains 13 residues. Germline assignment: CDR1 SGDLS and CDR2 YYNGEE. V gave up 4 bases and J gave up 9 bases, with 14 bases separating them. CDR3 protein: CASSPPLFCEQFF. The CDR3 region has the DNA TGTGCCAGCAGCCCACCTCTATTTTGTGAGCAGTTCTTC. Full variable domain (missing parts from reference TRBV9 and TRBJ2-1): DSGVTQTPKHLITATGQRVTLRCSPRSGDLSVYWYQQSLDQGLQFLIQYYNGEERAKGNILERFSAQQFPDLHSELNLSSLELGDSALYFCASSPPLFCEQFFGPGTRLTVL.

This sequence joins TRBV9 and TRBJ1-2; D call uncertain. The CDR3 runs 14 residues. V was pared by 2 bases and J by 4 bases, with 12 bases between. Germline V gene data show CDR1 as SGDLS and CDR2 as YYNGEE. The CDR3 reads CASSVGQETYGYTF. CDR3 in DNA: TGTGCCAGCAGCGTCGGGCAGGAGACCTATGGCTACACCTTC.